Following are 31 T cell receptor beta chains from one sample sequenced in a study of Tregs in tolerant kidney transplant recipients. Some clones are missing from TCRdb's copy, which holds only in-frame ones; the method was immunoSEQ multiplex PCR. The sample gives some 66,000 clones, 80% to 95% of which show up once; roughly 11% is in the top ten. Here the sequenced sample was CD8+ T cells from blood, taken before the transplant. The receptors were sampled from a human donor who received a combined kidney and bone marrow transplant.

The rearrangement uses TRBV4-2 and TRBJ1-1, with TRBD1 as a possible D gene (5 bases). The CDR3 spans 18 residues. Germline V lookup: CDR1 LGHNA, CDR2 YNFKEQ. Between the trimmed V and J ends, which lost 4 bases and 0 bases, there was a span of 21 bases. CDR3 DNA sequence: TGTGCCAGCAGCCCTGGGATGGTGGAAAGGGGATTGAACACTGAAGCTTTCTTT. Translated, it gives CASSPGMVERGLNTEAFF.

The chain uses TRBV27 and TRBJ1-4, with D maybe TRBD1 (6 bases). The CDR3 covers 14 residues. Germline V gives CDR1 MNHEY, CDR2 SMNVEV (reference sequence). V was clipped by 1 base and J by 6 bases, with 9 bases between them. The CDR3 is CASSLWQGHEKLFF. As DNA, the CDR3 is TGTGCCAGCAGTTTATGGCAGGGGCATGAAAAACTGTTTTTT.

J is TRBJ2-5 and V is TRBV5-4, with 7 bases identical to TRBD2. Trimming at V came to 2 bases and at J to 4 bases, leaving 5 bases not matched to a gene. The CDR3 loop spans 14 amino acids. Germline V gives CDR1 SGHNT, CDR2 YYREEE (reference sequence). The chain's CDR3 is CASSLGLEAETQYF. CDR3 nucleotides: TGTGCCAGCAGCTTAGGACTAGAGGCAGAGACCCAGTACTTC.

This chain connects TRBV30 to TRBJ1-5; no definite D call. The V gene's germline CDR1 is GTSNPN and CDR2 SVGIG (reference sequence). The CDR3 covers 13 residues. The ends were cut back, 2 bases at V and 7 bases at J, with 12 bases in the middle. The chain's CDR3 is CAWSSGLGQPQHF. As DNA, the CDR3 is TGTGCCTGGAGTTCGGGGTTGGGGCAGCCCCAGCATTTT.

V and J are TRBV29-1 and TRBJ1-1; D gene uncertain. The CDR3 contains 11 residues. V lost 6 bases and J lost 7, with 12 bases in between. Germline V gives CDR1 SQVTM, CDR2 ANQGSEA. CDR3 DNA: TGCAGCGTCGATTGGGCCGGTGAAGCTTTCTTT. This sequence encodes CSVDWAGEAFF.

The chain employs TRBV7-6 and TRBJ1-5, with 8 bases aligning to TRBD1. CDR1 is SGHVS and CDR2 is FNYEAQ in the germline V gene. J lost 3 bases, V lost 4 bases, and 5 bases had no gene match. The CDR3 totals 15 residues. The chain's CDR3 is CASSSRTGLNQPQHF. DNA of the CDR3: TGTGCCAGCAGCTCCAGGACAGGGCTCAATCAGCCCCAGCATTTT.

The chain combines TRBV7-8 with TRBJ2-1, with 7 bases fitting TRBD1. The CDR3 totals 12 residues. Germline V CDR1 and CDR2: SGHVS, FQNEAQ. The ends lost 1 base at V and 9 bases at J; junction bases unmatched: 0. CDR3 residues: CASSLGDSEQFF. CDR3 DNA sequence: TGTGCCAGCAGCTTAGGGGACAGTGAGCAGTTCTTC.

The CDR3 is CASSRRQASYEQYF. The CDR3 DNA reads TGTGCCAGCAGCCGACGACAGGCCTCCTACGAGCAGTACTTC. J is TRBJ2-7 and V is TRBV28; D might be TRBD1 (6 bases). The V gene's germline CDR1 is MDHEN and CDR2 SYDVKM. The CDR3 covers 14 residues. Trimming cost V 6 bases and J 0 bases, with 12 bases left between them.

This chain joins TRBV27 and TRBJ2-1, with a tentative D call TRBD2 (6 bases). CDR1 and CDR2 (germline): MNHEY, SMNVEV (reference sequence). The CDR3 covers 15 residues. Trimming shortened V by 5 bases and J by 2 bases, and 13 bases separated the two germline ends. CDR3 nucleotide sequence: TGTGCCAGCAGTCAAAAGGGAGGCACCTACAATGAGCAGTTCTTC. Translated, it gives CASSQKGGTYNEQFF.

The J gene is TRBJ2-6, the V gene TRBV13; 11 nucleotides line up with TRBD1. Trimming at V came to 1 base and at J to 4 bases, leaving 9 bases not matched to a gene. The CDR3 consists of 19 residues. CDR1 and CDR2 from the germline V gene are PRHDT and FYEKMQ (reference sequence). The CDR3 spells CASSLEGQGEKYGANVLTF. Written as DNA, the CDR3 is TGTGCCAGCAGCTTAGAGGGACAGGGGGAGAAATACGGGGCCAACGTCCTGACTTTC.

The chain joins TRBV5-6 to TRBJ2-1, with TRBD2 matching over 7 bases. Per the germline V gene, CDR1 is SGHDT and CDR2 is YYEEEE. Trimming cost V 1 base and J 3 bases; bases outside gene matches: 4. This CDR3 comprises 15 residues. The CDR3 is CASSLSGDDYNEQFF. In nucleotides, the CDR3 is TGTGCCAGCAGCTTGAGCGGGGACGACTACAATGAGCAGTTCTTC. Drawing the rest from reference TRBV5-6 and TRBJ2-1, the complete variable domain is DAGVTQSPTHLIKTRGQQVTLRCSPKSGHDTVSWYQQALGQGPQFIFQYYEEEERQRGNFPDRFSGHQFPNYSSELNVNALLLGDSALYLCASSLSGDDYNEQFFGPGTRLTVL.

V usage is TRBV7-9 and J usage is TRBJ2-3; possibly TRBD2 for D (6 bases). CDR1 and CDR2 (germline): SEHNR, FQNEAQ (reference sequence). The CDR3 extends over 16 amino acids. Trimming shortened V by 5 bases and J by 0 bases, and 15 bases separated the two germline ends. The CDR3: CASSSWGESSTDTQYF. As DNA, the CDR3 is TGTGCCAGCAGCAGCTGGGGGGAATCTAGCACAGATACGCAGTATTTT.

This chain uses TRBV27 with TRBJ2-2, with a tentative D call TRBD1 (6 bases). Germline V gene lookup returns CDR1 MNHEY and CDR2 SMNVEV (reference sequence). The length of the CDR3 is 15 residues. V lost 5 bases, J lost 3 bases, and 13 bases lay in between. In nucleotides, the CDR3 is TGTGCCAGCAGTCGCAAAGACAGGCACACCGGGGAGCTGTTTTTT. Amino acids: CASSRKDRHTGELFF.

This clone was picked up one time. V is TRBV27 and J is TRBJ1-5, with 9 bases matching TRBD1. The CDR3 runs to 14 residues. From germline, CDR1 is MNHEY and CDR2 SMNVEV (reference sequence). Losses at the gene ends were 5 bases for V and 5 bases for J; bases not matched to a gene: 4. CDR3 protein: CASSHGQGHQPQHF. The CDR3 DNA reads TGTGCCAGCAGTCACGGACAGGGGCATCAGCCCCAGCATTTT.

A word on this clone: The same CDR3 arises from other DNA sequences in this sample as well. CDR3 in amino acids: CASSERLIYGYTF. CDR3 in DNA: TGTGCCAGCAGTGAGCGACTCATCTATGGCTACACCTTC. V is TRBV2 and J is TRBJ1-2; D not resolved. Per the germline V gene, CDR1 is SNHLY and CDR2 is FYNNEI. V gave up 3 bases and J gave up 4 bases, with 9 bases separating them. This CDR3 has 13 residues. Together with reference TRBV2 and TRBJ1-2, the CDR3 gives the full variable domain: EPEVTQTPSHQVTQMGQEVILRCVPISNHLYFYWYRQILGQKVEFLVSFYNNEISEKSEIFDDQFSVERPDGSNFTLKIRSTKLEDSAMYFCASSERLIYGYTFGSGTRLTVV.

This sequence joins TRBV19 and TRBJ1-5, with TRBD1 matching over 7 bases. The CDR3 extends over 15 amino acids. Germline V gene data show CDR1 as LNHDA and CDR2 as SQIVND (reference sequence). V shed 5 bases, J shed 4 bases, and the junction held 8 bases outside the gene matches. The CDR3 reads CASSPGTASNQPQHF. As DNA, the CDR3 is TGTGCCAGTAGTCCCGGGACAGCCAGTAATCAGCCCCAGCATTTT.

The chain joins TRBV11-2 to TRBJ2-7; 9 bases agree with TRBD2. The CDR3 extends over 14 amino acids. The V segment lost 1 base and the J segment 5 bases; nucleotides outside the gene matches: 3. The germline gives CDR1 SGHAT, CDR2 FQNNGV. The CDR3 reads CASSLVSGRNEQYF. CDR3 DNA sequence: TGTGCCAGCAGCTTAGTTAGCGGGAGAAACGAGCAGTACTTC.

The chain combines TRBV11-2 with TRBJ2-7, with D possibly matching TRBD2 (6 bases). This CDR3 is built from 12 residues. V was shortened by 4 bases and J by 8 bases, with 12 bases between the two germline ends. Germline CDR1 SGHAT, CDR2 FQNNGV. This CDR3 is CASSWREVKQYF. The CDR3 nucleotides read TGTGCCAGCAGCTGGAGGGAGGTCAAGCAGTACTTC.

This chain links TRBV19 with TRBJ2-5, with D possibly TRBD1 on 6 matching bases. V was pared by 3 bases and J by 2 bases, with 13 bases between. This CDR3 has 15 amino acids. In germline, CDR1 is LNHDA, CDR2 SQIVND (reference sequence). CDR3 nucleotide sequence: TGTGCCAGTAGTATCTCGGGACAAATACAAGAGACCCAGTACTTC. This encodes CASSISGQIQETQYF.

The V gene is TRBV5-3, the J gene TRBJ2-5; 10 nucleotides match TRBD2. TRBV5-3 is filed as an ORF, its function uncertain. The CDR3 is 13 amino acids. V shed 8 bases and J 4 bases; nucleotides not matched to a gene: 5. The CDR3 DNA reads as TGTGCCAGCTTGAGACTAGCGGGAGAGACCCAGTACTTC. It is translated as CASLRLAGETQYF.

The gene calls are TRBV7-9 and TRBJ2-1; 7 nucleotides agree with TRBD2. Losses at the gene ends were 5 bases for V and 10 bases for J; bases not matched to a gene: 5. In germline, CDR1 is SEHNR, CDR2 FQNEAQ (reference sequence). This CDR3 has 12 amino acids. The CDR3 DNA is TGTGCCAGCAGCCTCTTCGGGGGGGAGCAGTTCTTC. It specifies CASSLFGGEQFF.

The V call is TRBV19, the J call TRBJ1-1, with D maybe TRBD1 (6 bases). Germline CDR1 and CDR2: LNHDA and SQIVND (reference sequence). The CDR3 loop spans 14 amino acids. Deletions cut 3 bases from V and 3 bases from J, with 11 bases between. The CDR3 loop reads CASSIQGWHTEAFF. CDR3 nucleotide sequence: TGTGCCAGTAGTATCCAGGGGTGGCACACTGAAGCTTTCTTT.

The V call is TRBV27, the J call TRBJ1-2; 9 bases align to TRBD1. Germline CDR1 MNHEY, CDR2 SMNVEV (reference sequence). The CDR3 extends over 14 amino acids. Trimming took 5 bases from V and 6 from J; bases not matched to a gene: 7. The DNA of the CDR3 is TGTGCCAGCAGTCACACAGGGGGCTGGGATGGCTACACCTTC. This sequence encodes CASSHTGGWDGYTF.

The chain joins TRBV6-1 to TRBJ2-2, with D tentatively TRBD2 (7 bases). The CDR3 runs 14 residues. V was clipped by 0 bases and J by 6 bases, with 8 bases between them. Germline-derived CDR1 and CDR2 are MNHNS and SASEGT. The CDR3 region has the DNA TGTGCCAGCAGTGAAGCCGGGGGGCCCGGGGAGCTGTTTTTT. It specifies CASSEAGGPGELFF.

This rearrangement joins TRBV6-5 to TRBJ1-5, with D tentatively TRBD1 (6 bases). The V end was cut by 3 bases, the J end by 0 bases, with 12 bases between. Germline V gene sequence: CDR1 MNHEY, CDR2 SVGAGI. There are 16 residues in the CDR3. In DNA, the CDR3 is TGTGCCAGCAGTTATGGGACACCCCTTAGCAATCAGCCCCAGCATTTT. Amino acids: CASSYGTPLSNQPQHF.

The rearrangement joins TRBV9 to TRBJ2-7; 7 nucleotides line up with TRBD2. Germline CDR1 SGDLS, CDR2 YYNGEE. The CDR3 has 16 amino acids. V shed 7 bases and J 2 bases; nucleotides not matched to a gene: 15. CDR3 nucleotide sequence: TGTGCCAGCGGCCCCCAGCCGGGACTACGGACCTACGAGCAGTACTTC. This encodes CASGPQPGLRTYEQYF.

The chain has TRBV30 and TRBJ1-1; D gene uncertain. V lost 3 bases, J lost 5 bases, and 7 bases lay in between. Germline CDR1 GTSNPN, CDR2 SVGIG (reference sequence). This CDR3 is 11 amino acids long. The CDR3 sequence is CAWRPGTEAFF. As DNA, the CDR3 is TGTGCCTGGAGACCGGGGACTGAAGCTTTCTTT.

The chain is built from TRBV30 and TRBJ1-2, with D maybe TRBD1 (5 bases). Germline-derived CDR1 and CDR2 are GTSNPN and SVGIG (reference sequence). The CDR3 has 13 residues. V lost 2 bases and J lost 8, with 15 bases in between. The CDR3 here is CAWSTTNSGGYTF. The CDR3 bases are TGTGCCTGGAGTACGACCAATTCAGGGGGCTACACCTTC. Variable domain in full (rest from reference TRBV30 and TRBJ1-2): SQTIHQWPATLVQPVGSPLSLECTVEGTSNPNLYWYRQAAGRGLQLLFYSVGIGQISSEVPQNLSASRPQDRQFILSSKKLLLSDSGFYLCAWSTTNSGGYTFGSGTRLTVV.

The chain uses TRBV7-3 and TRBJ2-7; 9 bases are a match to TRBD2. Germline lookup yields CDR1 SGHTA and CDR2 FQGTGA. The V and J ends lost 3 bases and 2 bases, in that order; junction bases with no gene match: 5. There are 15 residues in the CDR3. CDR3 protein: CASSFIAGAPYEQYF. CDR3 sequence (DNA): TGTGCCAGCAGCTTCATAGCGGGAGCTCCCTACGAGCAGTACTTC.

The J gene is TRBJ2-7, the V gene TRBV19; 9 nucleotides line up with TRBD1. This CDR3 has 14 amino acids. CDR1 LNHDA and CDR2 SQIVND come from the germline V gene (reference sequence). Trimming removed 6 bases from V and 6 bases from J; junction bases left unmatched: 9. The CDR3 DNA reads TGTGCCAGTAGACTCCGGGACAGGGCCGGCGAGCAGTACTTC. It yields the protein CASRLRDRAGEQYF. The variable domain in full, with the rest retrieved from reference TRBV19 and TRBJ2-7, is DGGITQSPKYLFRKEGQNVTLSCEQNLNHDAMYWYRQDPGQGLRLIYYSQIVNDFQKGDIAEGYSVSREKKESFPLTVTSAQKNPTAFYLCASRLRDRAGEQYFGPGTRLTVT.

J is TRBJ2-1 and V is TRBV4-1, with D tentatively TRBD2 (6 bases). This CDR3 is built from 15 residues. Germline loops: CDR1 MGHRA, CDR2 YSYEKL. Trimming pared 0 bases from V and 4 bases from J, leaving 10 bases between. Written as DNA, the CDR3 is TGCGCCAGCAGCCAAGATGGGGGGAGATACAATGAGCAGTTCTTC. This codes for CASSQDGGRYNEQFF.